The next 32 T cell receptor beta chains were all read from a single sample in a study of T-cell reconstitution after alpha-beta-depleted transplantation in children. Construction of the TCRbeta library involved unique molecular identifiers. TCRdb fed the PCR reads into MiXCR, producing one record per CDR3 protein. Seen here are 200,000 to 250,000 distinct CDR3 sequences, around 9.7% observed once, and the top ten hold 5.1%. This specimen was PBMCs from the stem cell graft donor, taken from the stem cell graft. Every receptor here comes from a human donor who donated a stem cell graft to a child with SCID.

Ten or more counts support this clonotype. The genes are TRBV20-1 and TRBJ2-7; D possibly corresponds to TRBD1 (5 bases). Germline V gene lookup returns CDR1 DFQATT and CDR2 SNEGSKA (reference sequence). The length of the CDR3 is 16 residues. Trimming pared 0 bases from V and 3 bases from J, leaving 18 bases between. The CDR3 coding sequence is TGCAGTGCTAGAGATCTACAAGCCAGGGTCAGCTACGAGCAGTACTTC. Translated: CSARDLQARVSYEQYF.

Many counts were recorded for this clonotype. This chain links TRBV7-2 with TRBJ1-2; 7 bases fit TRBD1. V gave up 5 bases and J gave up 2 bases; unmatched junction bases: 5. Germline lookup yields CDR1 SGHTA and CDR2 FQGNSA. The CDR3 covers 14 residues. CDR3 nucleotides: TGTGCCAGCAGCATGGGACAGAAAAACTATGGCTACACCTTC. Its protein is CASSMGQKNYGYTF.

This clonotype was seen ten or more times. The rearrangement joins TRBV7-3 to TRBJ1-2; TRBD1 aligns across 11 bases. V lost 3 bases, J lost 6 bases, and 0 bases stayed unmatched. Germline lookup yields CDR1 SGHTA and CDR2 FQGTGA. This CDR3 contains 13 residues. CDR3 residues: CASSLGQGDGYTF. The DNA of the CDR3 is TGTGCCAGCAGCTTGGGACAGGGGGATGGCTACACCTTC.

This clonotype appeared many times. This sequence joins TRBV6-5 and TRBJ1-6; D gene uncertain. V lost 4 bases to trimming and J lost 0 bases, with 7 bases between them. Germline-derived CDR1 and CDR2 are MNHEY and SVGAGI. The CDR3 spans 15 residues. The CDR3 DNA sequence: TGTGCCAGCAGTTCCGCGGGCTCCTATAATTCACCCCTCCACTTT. The encoded protein is CASSSAGSYNSPLHF.

The table lists this clonotype with many counts. V usage is TRBV5-1 and J usage is TRBJ1-2; D is unclear. Trimming stripped 0 bases from V and 8 bases from J, with 14 bases between. This CDR3 has 14 residues. Germline assignment: CDR1 SGHRS and CDR2 YFSETQ. The CDR3 nucleotides are TGCGCCAGCAGCTTGGAGCGGGGAACGGAAGGCTACACCTTC. Amino acids: CASSLERGTEGYTF.

The rearrangement uses TRBV11-2 and TRBJ1-4, with D hard to call. In germline, CDR1 is SGHAT, CDR2 FQNNGV. This CDR3 region has 11 residues. Trimming took 1 base from V and 10 from J, leaving 4 bases between them. CDR3 protein: CASSLGLKLFF. CDR3 sequence (DNA): TGTGCCAGCAGCTTAGGACTAAAACTGTTTTTT.

This rearrangement joins TRBV20-1 to TRBJ2-3; D call uncertain. The germline CDR1 and CDR2 sequences are DFQATT and SNEGSKA (reference sequence). The CDR3 sequence is 13 residues long. The ends were cut back, 3 bases at V and 4 bases at J, with 11 bases in the middle. CDR3 coding DNA: TGCAGTGCTAGTGTTGGGTTGGCAGATACGCAGTATTTT. Protein sequence: CSASVGLADTQYF.

The J gene is TRBJ2-1, the V gene TRBV12-3 or TRBV12-4, with 12 bases matching TRBD2. This CDR3 is built from 16 residues. V dropped 1 base and J dropped 4; count of bases not matched to a gene: 2. The chain's CDR3 is CASSLGGLAGYNEQFF. The CDR3 DNA sequence: TGTGCCAGCAGTTTAGGAGGACTAGCGGGATACAATGAGCAGTTCTTC.

Ten or more counts support this clonotype. The gene calls are TRBV20-1 and TRBJ2-5; D not certain. The CDR3 sequence is 12 residues long. Looked up from germline, CDR1 is DFQATT and CDR2 is SNEGSKA (reference sequence). V was clipped by 3 bases and J by 4 bases, with 9 bases between them. The DNA of the CDR3 is TGCAGTGCTAGTCCGAGGATAGAGACCCAGTACTTC. Amino acid sequence: CSASPRIETQYF.

The sample holds many counts of this clonotype. The rearrangement links TRBV4-2 to TRBJ2-5; 14 nucleotides agree with TRBD2. Germline assignment: CDR1 LGHNA and CDR2 YNFKEQ. The CDR3 sequence is 17 residues long. V shed 1 base, J shed 2 bases, and the junction held 3 bases outside the gene matches. CDR3 nucleotide sequence: TGTGCCAGCAGCCAAGTGACTAGCGGGGGGGGACAAGAGACCCAGTACTTC. This codes for CASSQVTSGGGQETQYF.

This clonotype was picked up many times. The genes are TRBV2 and TRBJ1-1; D is undetermined. The CDR3 contains 11 residues. The germline V gene has CDR1 SNHLY and CDR2 FYNNEI. The V gene lost 8 bases and the J gene lost 3 bases, with 7 bases spanning the gap. The CDR3 DNA reads as TGTGCCAGCGGGCCTTACACTGAAGCTTTCTTT. Protein sequence: CASGPYTEAFF.

This clonotype was counted many times. The genes are TRBV29-1 and TRBJ2-3; D gene ambiguous. Germline values: CDR1 SQVTM, CDR2 ANQGSEA. V was shortened by 6 bases and J by 6 bases, with 19 bases between the two germline ends. The CDR3 is 14 residues long. The CDR3 here is CSVPEDGKRDTQYF. The CDR3 coding sequence is TGCAGCGTACCCGAGGACGGAAAACGGGATACGCAGTATTTT.

V and J are TRBV4-2 and TRBJ2-7; TRBD1 agrees at 7 bases. With 4 bases clipped from V and 4 bases from J, the junction kept 7 bases outside the gene matches. The germline V gene has CDR1 LGHNA and CDR2 YNFKEQ. This CDR3 region has 14 residues. The CDR3, as DNA: TGTGCCAGCAGCCGGGGGACAGAAGCATACGAGCAGTACTTC. Its protein product is CASSRGTEAYEQYF.

There are many counts of this clonotype. This chain joins TRBV12-3 or TRBV12-4 and TRBJ1-5, with a weak D call TRBD1 (6 bases). V dropped 4 bases and J dropped 0 bases, with 7 bases sitting between them. The CDR3 is made up of 14 amino acids. The CDR3 loop reads CASSYRDSNQPQHF. In nucleotides, the CDR3 is TGTGCCAGCAGTTACAGGGATAGCAATCAGCCCCAGCATTTT.

There are many counts of this clonotype. The chain joins TRBV12-3 or TRBV12-4 to TRBJ2-5, with 11 bases that match TRBD2. Losses at the gene ends were 5 bases for V and 5 bases for J; bases not matched to a gene: 10. This CDR3 has 16 amino acids. The CDR3 region has the DNA TGTGCCAGCAGTGGTCTTAGCGGGGGGGCCGGGGAGACCCAGTACTTC. Its protein product is CASSGLSGGAGETQYF.

This clonotype was observed at least ten times. The chain joins TRBV20-1 to TRBJ2-2; no clear D gene. The CDR3 contains 15 residues. Germline V lookup: CDR1 DFQATT, CDR2 SNEGSKA (reference sequence). V dropped 7 bases and J dropped 0 bases, with 15 bases sitting between them. The CDR3 DNA is TGCAGTGTCCCCGACCGGAACGCGAACACCGGGGAGCTGTTTTTT. This gives the protein CSVPDRNANTGELFF.

Notes on this clonotype: With a much larger clone just one base away, this may be a read error. The chain joins TRBV12-3 or TRBV12-4 to TRBJ2-3; D unclear. CDR3 length: 15 amino acids. Trimming cost V 7 bases and J 6 bases, with 20 bases left between them. As DNA, the CDR3 is TGTGCCAGCACCCCGGTTCTTTCTAGTAGGGATACGCAGTATTTT. Translated: CASTPVLSSRDTQYF.

This clonotype was seen more than once but under ten times. The rearrangement links TRBV20-1 to TRBJ1-6; D is uncertain. The CDR3 has 14 residues. Germline CDR1 and CDR2: DFQATT and SNEGSKA (reference sequence). V lost 2 bases, J lost 7 bases, and 12 bases lay in between. CDR3 region: CSARNQILNSPLHF. The CDR3, as DNA: TGCAGTGCTAGAAACCAGATATTGAATTCACCCCTCCACTTT.

This clonotype was found many times. The gene calls are TRBV18 and TRBJ2-7, with TRBD1 matching over 7 bases. This CDR3 comprises 14 residues. CDR1 and CDR2 from the germline V gene are KGHSH and LQKENI. The V segment lost 5 bases and the J segment 2 bases; nucleotides outside the gene matches: 6. The chain's CDR3 is CASSWDRTTYEQYF. The CDR3 nucleotides are TGTGCCAGCTCATGGGACAGAACGACCTACGAGCAGTACTTC.

This clonotype was seen at least ten times. The CDR3: CSAILIGALGEQYF. The CDR3 nucleotides read TGCAGTGCCATTTTAATAGGGGCCCTAGGAGAGCAGTACTTC. V and J are TRBV20-1 and TRBJ2-7, with D possibly TRBD1 on 5 matching bases. CDR1 is DFQATT and CDR2 is SNEGSKA in the germline V gene (reference sequence). CDR3 length equals 14 residues. The V end was cut by 6 bases, the J end by 7 bases, with 22 bases between.

Worth noting for this clonotype: A single base separates this from a much larger clone, so it may be a read error. A read error is likely, as this CDR3 ends without the conserved phenylalanine or tryptophan. The genes are TRBV7-2 and TRBJ2-3, with 13 nucleotides matching TRBD2. This CDR3 contains 16 residues. Germline V CDR1 and CDR2: SGHTA, FQGNSA. Trimming took 5 bases from V and 7 from J; bases not matched to a gene: 9. The CDR3 loop reads CASSPTSGGGGNTQYL. CDR3 bases: TGTGCCAGCAGCCCCACTAGCGGGGGGGGAGGAAATACGCAGTATCTT.

V usage is TRBV5-1 and J usage is TRBJ2-7; D tentatively fits TRBD1 or TRBD2 (6 bases each). Germline V gives CDR1 SGHRS, CDR2 YFSETQ. This CDR3 is built from 13 residues. V was clipped by 6 bases and J by 5 bases, with 15 bases between them. The chain's CDR3 is CASNGGGSDEQYF. For the CDR3, the DNA is TGCGCCAGCAACGGAGGGGGTTCGGACGAGCAGTACTTC.

This clonotype was recorded at least ten times. V gene TRBV15 combines with J gene TRBJ2-1; TRBD2 matches at 8 bases. The CDR3 loop spans 16 amino acids. V was pared by 3 bases and J by 6 bases, with 10 bases of the junction left unmatched. Germline CDR1 is LNHNV and CDR2 is YYDKDF (reference sequence). The DNA for the CDR3 is TGTGCCACCAGCAGGGGTAGCGGGGAATTAGGCAATGAGCAGTTCTTC. Encoded protein: CATSRGSGELGNEQFF.

Ten or more counts support this clonotype. The chain employs TRBV6-6 and TRBJ2-5; D uncertain. V lost 10 bases to trimming and J lost 4 bases, with 10 bases between them. The germline V gene has CDR1 MNHNY and CDR2 SVGAGI (reference sequence). The CDR3 contains 11 residues. The CDR3 region is CATLKLETQYF. The CDR3 DNA is TGTGCCACCCTCAAACTAGAGACCCAGTACTTC.

This clonotype was observed many times. The V and J genes are TRBV10-1 and TRBJ1-5; possibly TRBD1 for D (6 bases). V lost 10 bases and J 6 bases, leaving 19 bases between the germline ends. The CDR3 loop spans 14 amino acids. From germline, CDR1 is WNHNN and CDR2 SYGVQD (reference sequence). CDR3 amino acids: CATGGYRARQPQHF. In nucleotides, the CDR3 is TGCGCCACCGGAGGGTACAGGGCACGTCAGCCCCAGCATTTT.

In its sample, this clonotype was seen many times. This chain uses TRBV7-2 with TRBJ2-5, with D tentatively TRBD1 or TRBD2 (5 bases each). Trimming took 5 bases from V and 3 from J, leaving 19 bases between them. The length of the CDR3 is 16 residues. Germline CDR1 reads SGHTA; CDR2 reads FQGNSA. The CDR3 here is CASSSRMGRREETQYF. CDR3 in DNA: TGTGCCAGCAGCAGTAGAATGGGACGGCGGGAAGAGACCCAGTACTTC. The full variable domain, its missing parts supplied by reference TRBV7-2 and TRBJ2-5, is GAGVSQSPSNKVTEKGKDVELRCDPISGHTALYWYRQSLGQGLEFLIYFQGNSAPDKSGLPSDRFSAERTGGSVSTLTIQRTQQEDSAVYLCASSSRMGRREETQYFGPGTRLLVL.

This clonotype came up many times. This may be a read error, as it is one base from a much larger clone. The rearrangement uses TRBV20-1 and TRBJ2-7; possibly TRBD1 or TRBD2 for D (5 bases each). This CDR3 is 12 amino acids long. Between the trimmed V and J ends, which lost 3 bases and 2 bases, there was a span of 8 bases. Per germline, CDR1 DFQATT and CDR2 SNEGSKA (reference sequence). The CDR3 DNA sequence: TGCAGTGCTAGTAAGGGACCCTACGAGCAGTACTTC. This encodes CSASKGPYEQYF.

The table lists this clonotype with many counts. The rearrangement links TRBV4-3 to TRBJ2-3, with 7 positions matching TRBD2. V trimming: 1 base; J trimming: 4 bases; junction bases outside the gene matches: 8. This CDR3 has 16 residues. CDR1 is LGHNA, CDR2 YSLEER, per germline. The CDR3 protein is CASSQGDGTTADTQYF. In DNA, the CDR3 is TGCGCCAGCAGCCAAGGGGACGGGACTACGGCAGATACGCAGTATTTT.

In its sample, this clonotype was seen many times. The chain combines TRBV5-1 with TRBJ1-1; TRBD1 is a possible D gene (6 bases). V shed 0 bases and J shed 6 bases, with 9 bases lying between them. The CDR3 has 13 residues. From germline, CDR1 is SGHRS and CDR2 YFSETQ. The CDR3, as DNA: TGCGCCAGCAGCTTGGAAGGGACATCTGAAGCTTTCTTT. Translating gives CASSLEGTSEAFF.

This clonotype has at least ten counts. V gene TRBV29-1 combines with J gene TRBJ2-2; 8 bases are a match to TRBD2. The CDR3 consists of 15 residues. Germline trimming cut 8 bases from V and 2 bases from J; bases unmatched to any gene: 10. Germline V gives CDR1 SQVTM, CDR2 ANQGSEA. The CDR3 DNA reads as TGCAGCCCGCCCGGGGGGGGGAACAACACCGGGGAGCTGTTTTTT. Amino acid sequence: CSPPGGGNNTGELFF.

The gene calls are TRBV20-1 and TRBJ1-1, with 7 nucleotides matching TRBD1. This CDR3 comprises 14 residues. Germline loops: CDR1 DFQATT, CDR2 SNEGSKA (reference sequence). V was clipped by 6 bases and J by 3 bases; unmatched bases: 10. CDR3 DNA sequence: TGCAGTGCAATACAGGGGTGGAGAGACACTGAAGCTTTCTTT. Encoded protein: CSAIQGWRDTEAFF.

This clonotype was seen ten or more times. The V call is TRBV7-2, the J call TRBJ1-2; the D gene is possibly TRBD1 (6 bases). This CDR3 spans 14 amino acids. The germline gives CDR1 SGHTA, CDR2 FQGNSA. Trimming removed 5 bases at V and 5 bases at J, with 15 bases between. CDR3 DNA: TGTGCCAGCAGCGGGGACGGGACACTTTATGGCTACACCTTC. Its translation: CASSGDGTLYGYTF.